The T cell receptor beta chain under discussion was sequenced for a study of beta chain features in type 1 diabetes. General study findings and limits: TCRB CDR3s from Type 1 diabetes patients were moderately but significantly shorter in all four CD4+ subsets.

CDR3 length: 13 amino acids. V lost 2 bases and J lost 3, with 6 bases in between. CDR1 MDHEN and CDR2 SYDVKM come from the germline V gene. The sequenced template was cDNA made from the entire isolated RNA. Assay used: immunoSEQ multiplex PCR; TCRdb lists only in-frame clones, some missing. The data show hundreds of thousands of clones, about 15% seen once. The sample holds a few counts of this clone. What it binds is not known. Distinct nucleotide sequences in the sample also encode this CDR3. The specimen sequenced was naive CD4+ T cells from blood. This TCR was recovered from a man aged 18-30 years with type 1 diabetes. The V and J genes are TRBV28 and TRBJ2-3, with a tentative D call TRBD1 (6 bases). CDR3 sequence: CASSLQGTDTQYF. The DNA of the CDR3 is TGTGCCAGCAGTTTACAGGGGACAGATACGCAGTATTTT.